This T cell receptor beta chain was found in a study of blood T cell repertoires in COVID-19 (dated by TCRdb to 2018 to 2021). Background for the entire study: The collaborator samples originated in the United States, Italy and Spain and spanned the acute and convalescent phases of COVID-19. The material from the prospective study consisted of cDNA or gDNA derived from T cells, B-cell-depleted T cells, or PBMCs. The dataset comprised deeply sampled blood TCRbeta repertoires from subjects exposed to, actively infected with, or recovered from COVID-19. The repertoires were released in a freely available public database intended as a resource for research on the immune response to SARS-CoV-2. The samples were drawn from the first 160 participants of the ongoing ImmuneRACE study and from more than 1,000 subjects provided by 6 global collaborators. Nearly every sample came with metadata listing a de-identified subject ID, COVID-19 status, age in years and sex. Where HLA class I and class II types were available, the types were taken from metadata supplied by the sample provider, not from assay-based typing. Here is what the overall study found, with its caveats: The amount of clinical and demographic metadata varied by source and participant and was provided uncurated.

Taken from the germline V gene, the CDR1 and CDR2 loops are KGHSH and LQKENI. Compared with germline, V lacks 4 bases and J lacks 2 bases; bases without a gene match: 4. The CDR3 has 15 amino acids, counting the end cysteine and phenylalanine. This entry keeps only the CDR3 DNA: 45 bases, framed from base 1. Comments on this clone: Its antigen remains unidentified. The sample holds no much larger clone one base away, and base qualities are not on file.

One collaborating source in Seattle enrolled patients during active infection and followed them longitudinally through the course of disease. Each collaborating institution followed its own protocols to collect whole blood in K2EDTA tubes. For TCRbeta analysis, collaborators shipped samples as frozen whole blood, isolated PBMCs, or DNA extracted from either of those sample types. TCRbeta CDR3 regions were amplified from genomic DNA by means of the immunoSEQ Assay, a bias-controlled multiplex PCR. As for how the authors treated the data: Nucleated cell counts per sample were estimated from amplification of reference gene primers within the assay. To quantify the absolute abundance of each unique TCRbeta CDR3 rearrangement, sequence reads were collapsed and filtered. For each sample, productive Simpson clonality was calculated by taking the square root of Simpson's diversity index across productive rearrangements. TCRdb mirrors the immuneACCESS table, restricted to in-frame sequences. Some clones are absent from its copies; in checked studies, under half trace to an unresolved V gene, and the reason for the others is unknown. V, J and clone size reflect that table, while D and trimming were determined from the DNA. The sample records roughly 220,000 clones, 81% of which are singletons. The ten largest clones capture roughly 7.4% of the sample.

This receptor was obtained from an elderly woman with COVID-19, enrolled during active disease. Sequenced material: peripheral blood. This chain is built from TRBV18 and TRBJ1-4, with 7 bases aligning to TRBD1. The CDR3 protein is CASSLSTGTNEKLFF. The DNA sequence is as follows: TGTGCCAGCTCACTCTCGACAGGGACTAATGAAAAACTGTTTTTT.